A selection of T cell receptor beta chains follows, all from one sample in a study of blood T cell repertoires in COVID-19. The method was immunoSEQ multiplex PCR; TCRdb's version includes in-frame clones alone and lacks a portion of them. The data show some 140,000 clones, roughly four fifths seen once. The sequencing sample was made of peripheral blood. The receptors originated from a human donor in a cohort sampled during active COVID-19. CDR3s include the opening cysteine and the closing phenylalanine or tryptophan. A D gene is named only where the DNA matches it firmly. Not every row has a clone size; where given, it reads once, few, many or a size class.

d_call,clone_size,v_call,j_call,cdr3_aa,cdr3_nt
NA,NA,TRBV7-2,TRBJ2-5,CASSTRAETQYF,TGTGCCAGCAGCACTAGGGCAGAGACCCAGTACTTC
TRBD1,NA,TRBV4-1,TRBJ2-7,CASSPGQGGSYEQYF,TGCGCCAGCAGCCCAGGACAGGGGGGTTCCTACGAGCAGTACTTC
TRBD1,few,TRBV7-9,TRBJ1-1,CASSFEIMGQREAFF,TGTGCCAGCAGCTTCGAAATTATGGGACAGCGTGAAGCTTTCTTT
NA,NA,TRBV15,TRBJ1-3,CATSAGHRSAGNTIYF,TGTGCCACCAGCGCAGGTCACAGGAGCGCTGGAAACACCATATATTTT
TRBD1,NA,TRBV6-5,TRBJ1-2,CASSYGGQGAYGYTF,TGTGCCAGCAGTTACGGGGGACAGGGGGCATATGGCTACACCTTC
NA,NA,TRBV21-1,TRBJ1-6,CASSSTGGLSFYNSPLHF,TGTGCCAGCAGCAGCACAGGGGGTTTGAGCTTCTATAATTCACCCCTCCACTTT
NA,NA,TRBV19,TRBJ1-1,CASSQKGSGDTEAFF,TGTGCCAGTAGCCAAAAGGGGTCGGGGGACACTGAAGCTTTCTTT
NA,NA,TRBV6-5,TRBJ1-5,CASRPTGGDQPQHF,TGTGCCAGCAGACCGACGGGGGGTGATCAGCCCCAGCATTTT
TRBD1,once,TRBV6-5,TRBJ1-2,CASSSSGTGNGYTF,TGTGCCAGCAGTTCCTCCGGGACAGGGAACGGCTACACCTTC
TRBD2,NA,TRBV7-9,TRBJ2-5,CASSSPLGLARETQYF,TGTGCCAGCAGCTCCCCTTTGGGACTAGCAAGGGAGACCCAGTACTTC
NA,few,TRBV2,TRBJ1-3,CASSGEGVTGGNTIYF,TGTGCCAGCAGTGGAGAAGGGGTTACAGGTGGAAACACCATATATTTT
NA,NA,TRBV5-5,TRBJ2-5,CASSLVPRDQETQYF,TGTGCCAGCAGCTTGGTCCCCCGGGACCAAGAGACCCAGTACTTC
TRBD1,NA,TRBV19,TRBJ1-4,CASSSRTGEEKLFF,TGTGCCAGTAGTTCACGGACAGGGGAGGAAAAACTGTTTTTT
TRBD1,NA,TRBV28,TRBJ1-2,CASRTGQGFYGYTF,TGTGCCAGCAGAACTGGACAGGGATTCTATGGCTACACCTTC
NA,NA,TRBV5-1,TRBJ2-7,CASSYGDSKEVEQYF,TGCGCCAGCAGCTACGGGGACTCTAAAGAAGTCGAGCAGTACTTC
NA,NA,TRBV19,TRBJ1-1,CASSIPWNTEAFF,TGTGCCAGTAGTATACCCTGGAACACTGAAGCTTTCTTT
NA,NA,TRBV2,TRBJ1-6,CASSEGPRRNNSPLHF,TGTGCCAGCAGTGAAGGCCCCAGGAGGAACAATTCACCCCTCCACTTT
TRBD2,once,TRBV6-1,TRBJ2-7,CASSGPLAGKSYEQYF,TGTGCCAGCAGTGGACCACTAGCGGGGAAGTCCTACGAGCAGTACTTC
NA,NA,TRBV30,TRBJ1-1,CAWSVGYLGTEAFF,TGTGCCTGGAGTGTCGGGTATTTGGGCACTGAAGCTTTCTTT
NA,NA,TRBV19,TRBJ1-1,CASSPEANTEAFF,TGTGCCAGTAGCCCGGAGGCGAACACTGAAGCTTTCTTT
TRBD1,once,TRBV4-1,TRBJ1-4,CASSQVTSRQGSNEKLFF,TGCGCCAGCAGCCAAGTTACGTCCCGACAGGGCTCTAATGAAAAACTGTTTTTT
TRBD1,NA,TRBV19,TRBJ2-7,CASSISGTGGAEQYF,TGTGCCAGTAGTATTAGCGGGACAGGGGGCGCCGAGCAGTACTTC
TRBD2,many,TRBV6-5,TRBJ2-7,CASSYIGGSYEQYF,TGTGCCAGCAGTTACATCGGGGGGAGCTACGAGCAGTACTTC
NA,NA,TRBV9,TRBJ1-1,CASSRIQGKNTEAFF,TGTGCCAGCAGCAGAATCCAGGGTAAGAACACTGAAGCTTTCTTT
NA,once,TRBV7-6,TRBJ2-7,CASSPGLITYEQYF,TGTGCCAGCAGCCCGGGACTGATTACCTACGAGCAGTACTTC
TRBD1,NA,TRBV5-6,TRBJ2-7,CASSDRGGYEQYF,TGTGCCAGTTCGGACAGGGGGGGGTACGAGCAGTACTTC
TRBD1,NA,TRBV2,TRBJ1-5,CASRGDRSLNQPQHF,TGTGCCAGCAGGGGGGACAGGAGCCTCAATCAGCCCCAGCATTTT
TRBD2,NA,TRBV2,TRBJ2-3,CASSDSPQLAGGIDTQYF,TGTGCCAGCAGTGATTCGCCCCAGCTAGCGGGGGGTATAGATACGCAGTATTTT
NA,NA,TRBV5-1,TRBJ1-1,CASSFRADTEAFF,TGCGCCAGCAGCTTCAGGGCTGACACTGAAGCTTTCTTT
NA,NA,TRBV4-2,TRBJ2-6,CASSQDPVVRSGANVLTF,TGTGCCAGCAGCCAAGATCCAGTGGTACGCTCTGGGGCCAACGTCCTGACTTTC
NA,NA,TRBV7-8,TRBJ1-4,CASSLEEQGGEKLFF,TGTGCCAGCAGCTTAGAGGAACAGGGTGGCGAAAAACTGTTTTTT
NA,NA,TRBV5-4,TRBJ2-3,CASSASEDTQYF,TGTGCCAGCAGCGCTAGCGAAGATACGCAGTATTTT
TRBD2,once,TRBV9,TRBJ2-3,CASSTRSGGATTDTQYF,TGTGCCAGCAGCACCCGTAGCGGGGGGGCAACTACAGATACGCAGTATTTT